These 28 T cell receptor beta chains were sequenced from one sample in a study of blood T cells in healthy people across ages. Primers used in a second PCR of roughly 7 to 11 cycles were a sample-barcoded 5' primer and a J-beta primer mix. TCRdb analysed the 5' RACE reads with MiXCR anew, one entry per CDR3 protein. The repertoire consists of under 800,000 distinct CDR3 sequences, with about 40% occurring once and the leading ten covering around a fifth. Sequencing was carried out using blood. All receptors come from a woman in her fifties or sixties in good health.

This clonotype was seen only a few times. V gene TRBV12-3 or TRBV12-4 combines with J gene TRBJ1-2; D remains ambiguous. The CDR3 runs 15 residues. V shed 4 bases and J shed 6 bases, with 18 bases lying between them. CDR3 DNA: TGTGCCAGCAGTTCGCGGGAAGTGAATGAAGATGGCTACACCTTC. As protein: CASSSREVNEDGYTF.

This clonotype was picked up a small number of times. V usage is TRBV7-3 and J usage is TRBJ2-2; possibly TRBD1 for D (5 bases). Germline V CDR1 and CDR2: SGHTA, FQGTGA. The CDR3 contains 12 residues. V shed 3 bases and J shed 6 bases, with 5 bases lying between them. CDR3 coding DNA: TGTGCCAGCAGCTTGACAGCCGGGGAGCTGTTTTTT. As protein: CASSLTAGELFF.

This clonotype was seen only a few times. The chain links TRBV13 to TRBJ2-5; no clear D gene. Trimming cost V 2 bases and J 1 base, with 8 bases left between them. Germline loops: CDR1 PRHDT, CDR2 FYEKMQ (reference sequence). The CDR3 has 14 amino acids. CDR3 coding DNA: TGTGCCAGCAGCTTATCAGCATCCCAAGAGACCCAGTACTTC. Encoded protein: CASSLSASQETQYF.

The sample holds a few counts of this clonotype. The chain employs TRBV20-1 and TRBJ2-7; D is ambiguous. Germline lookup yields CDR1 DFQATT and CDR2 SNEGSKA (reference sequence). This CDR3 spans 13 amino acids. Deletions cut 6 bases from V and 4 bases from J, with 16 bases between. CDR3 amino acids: CSASEEWGYEQYF. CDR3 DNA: TGCAGTGCGAGTGAAGAATGGGGATACGAGCAGTACTTC.

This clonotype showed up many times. CDR3 sequence reads: CASSYSQGARGYTF. In nucleotides, the CDR3 is TGTGCCAGCAGTTACTCACAGGGGGCGCGTGGCTACACCTTC. The V and J genes are TRBV6-6 and TRBJ1-2; 9 nucleotides match TRBD1. The CDR3 extends over 14 amino acids. Germline V CDR1 and CDR2: MNHNY, SVGAGI (reference sequence). V lost 0 bases, J lost 7 bases, and 3 bases stayed unmatched.

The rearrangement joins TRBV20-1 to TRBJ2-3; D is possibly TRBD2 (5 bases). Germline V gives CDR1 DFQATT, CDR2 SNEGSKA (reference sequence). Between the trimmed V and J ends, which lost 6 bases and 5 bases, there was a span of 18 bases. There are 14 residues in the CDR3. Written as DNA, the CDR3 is TGCAGTGCGCGGGCGCTGGGAGAGGGAGATACGCAGTATTTT. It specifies CSARALGEGDTQYF.

DNA of the CDR3: TGCAGTGCTCCTGACCCCGAGCAGTTCTTC. This translates into CSAPDPEQFF. This chain joins TRBV20-1 and TRBJ2-1; D is uncertain. Germline CDR1 and CDR2: DFQATT and SNEGSKA (reference sequence). The CDR3 is made up of 10 amino acids. V gave up 5 bases and J gave up 10 bases, with 9 bases separating them.

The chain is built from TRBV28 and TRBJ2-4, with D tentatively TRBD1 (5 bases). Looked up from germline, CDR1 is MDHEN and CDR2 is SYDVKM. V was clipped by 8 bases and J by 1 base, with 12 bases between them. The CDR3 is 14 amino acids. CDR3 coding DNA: TGTGCCAGCCGCCCTGGGGCGGCCAAAAACATTCAGTACTTC. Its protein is CASRPGAAKNIQYF.

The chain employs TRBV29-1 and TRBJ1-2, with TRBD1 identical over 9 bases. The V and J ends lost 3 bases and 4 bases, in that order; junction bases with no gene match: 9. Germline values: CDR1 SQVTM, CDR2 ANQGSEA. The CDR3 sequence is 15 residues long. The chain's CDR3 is CSVDVVNRGLYGYTF. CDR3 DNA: TGCAGCGTTGATGTTGTGAACAGGGGGCTCTATGGCTACACCTTC. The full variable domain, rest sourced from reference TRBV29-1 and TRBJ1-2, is SAVISQKPSRDICQRGTSLTIQCQVDSQVTMMFWYRQQPGQSLTLIATANQGSEATYESGFVIDKFPISRPNLTFSTLTVSNMSPEDSSIYLCSVDVVNRGLYGYTFGSGTRLTVV.

The CDR3 DNA sequence: TGCAGTGCTAGATGGGGGGTCGAGCAGTACTTC. Its translation is CSARWGVEQYF. This chain links TRBV20-1 with TRBJ2-5, with a possible D match to TRBD2 (6 bases). With the DNA end fitting TRBJ2-7 better, the J assignment may be wrong. CDR1 is DFQATT and CDR2 is SNEGSKA in the germline V gene (reference sequence). This CDR3 comprises 11 residues.

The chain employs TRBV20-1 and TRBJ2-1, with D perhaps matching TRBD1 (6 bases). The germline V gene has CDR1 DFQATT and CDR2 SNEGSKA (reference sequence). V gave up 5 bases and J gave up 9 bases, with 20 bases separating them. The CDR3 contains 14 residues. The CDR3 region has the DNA TGCAGTGCTCCTCGCTGGGACAATGATGGTGAGCAGTTCTTC. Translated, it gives CSAPRWDNDGEQFF.

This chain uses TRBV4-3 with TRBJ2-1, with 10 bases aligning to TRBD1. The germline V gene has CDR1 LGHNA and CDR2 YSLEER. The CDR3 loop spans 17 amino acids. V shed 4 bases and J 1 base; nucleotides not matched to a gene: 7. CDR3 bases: TGCGCCAGCAGCCCGGGGACAGGGGATGGGTCCTACAATGAGCAGTTCTTC. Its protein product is CASSPGTGDGSYNEQFF.

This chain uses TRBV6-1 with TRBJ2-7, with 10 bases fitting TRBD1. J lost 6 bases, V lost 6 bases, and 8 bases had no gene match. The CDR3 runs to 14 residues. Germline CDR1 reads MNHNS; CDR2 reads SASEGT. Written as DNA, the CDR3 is TGTGCCAGCAGCCGGGGACAGGGGACCGGCGAGCAGTACTTC. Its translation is CASSRGQGTGEQYF.

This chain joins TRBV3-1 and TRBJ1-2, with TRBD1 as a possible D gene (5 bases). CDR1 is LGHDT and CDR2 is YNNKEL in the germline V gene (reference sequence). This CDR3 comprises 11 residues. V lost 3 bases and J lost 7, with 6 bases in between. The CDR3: CASSQRGGYTF. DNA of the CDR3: TGTGCCAGCAGCCAGAGGGGTGGCTACACCTTC.

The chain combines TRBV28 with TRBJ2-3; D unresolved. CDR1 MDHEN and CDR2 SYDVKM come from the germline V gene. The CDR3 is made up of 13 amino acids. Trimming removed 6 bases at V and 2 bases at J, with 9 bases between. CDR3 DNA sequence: TGTGCCAGCAGGTATTCTAACACAGATACGCAGTATTTT. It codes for CASRYSNTDTQYF.

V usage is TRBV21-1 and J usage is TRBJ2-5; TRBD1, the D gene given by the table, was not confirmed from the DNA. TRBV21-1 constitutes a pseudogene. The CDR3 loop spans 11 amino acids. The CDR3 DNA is TGTGCCAGCAGCGCGCCGGGGGAGCAGTACTTC. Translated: CASSAPGEQYF.

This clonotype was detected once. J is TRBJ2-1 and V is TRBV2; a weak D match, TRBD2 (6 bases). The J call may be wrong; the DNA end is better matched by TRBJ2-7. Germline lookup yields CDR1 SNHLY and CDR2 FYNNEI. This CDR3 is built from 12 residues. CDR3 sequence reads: CASSDGGNEQYF. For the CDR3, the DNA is TGTGCCAGCAGTGATGGGGGGAATGAGCAGTACTTC.

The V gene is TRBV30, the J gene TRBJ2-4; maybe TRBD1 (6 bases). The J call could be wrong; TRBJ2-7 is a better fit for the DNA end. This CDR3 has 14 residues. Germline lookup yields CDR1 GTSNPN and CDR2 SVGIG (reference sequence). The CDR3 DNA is TGTGCCTGGAGTGTGGGACACCGACCTTACGAGCAGTACTTC. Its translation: CAWSVGHRPYEQYF.

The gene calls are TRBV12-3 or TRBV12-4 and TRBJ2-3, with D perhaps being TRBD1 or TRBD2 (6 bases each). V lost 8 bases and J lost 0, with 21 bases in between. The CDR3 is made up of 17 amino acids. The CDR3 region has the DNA TGTGCCAGCCCAAAGCGAGAGGGGGGTTTTAGCACAGATACGCAGTATTTT. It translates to CASPKREGGFSTDTQYF.

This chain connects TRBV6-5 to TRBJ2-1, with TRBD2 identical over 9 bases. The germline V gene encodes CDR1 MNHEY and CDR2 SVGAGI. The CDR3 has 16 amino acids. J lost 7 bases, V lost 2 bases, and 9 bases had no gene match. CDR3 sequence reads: CASSYPVAGEVNEQFF. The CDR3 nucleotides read TGTGCCAGCAGTTACCCCGTAGCGGGAGAAGTTAATGAGCAGTTCTTC.

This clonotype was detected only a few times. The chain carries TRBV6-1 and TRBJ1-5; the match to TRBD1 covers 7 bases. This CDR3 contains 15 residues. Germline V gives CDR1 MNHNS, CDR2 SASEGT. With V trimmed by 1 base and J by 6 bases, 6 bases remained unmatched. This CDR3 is CASSEGQGATQPQHF. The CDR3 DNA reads TGTGCCAGCAGTGAAGGACAGGGCGCGACTCAGCCCCAGCATTTT.

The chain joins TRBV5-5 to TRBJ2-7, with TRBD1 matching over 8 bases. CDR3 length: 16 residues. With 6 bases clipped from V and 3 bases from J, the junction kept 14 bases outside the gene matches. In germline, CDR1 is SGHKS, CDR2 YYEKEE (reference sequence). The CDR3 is CASTLDGPTGDYEQYF. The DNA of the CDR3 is TGTGCCAGCACCCTAGACGGTCCGACAGGGGACTACGAGCAGTACTTC.

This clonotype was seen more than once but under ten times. The CDR3 nucleotides are TGTGCCAGCAGTCGCGACGCCTACTATGGCTACACCTTC. It specifies CASSRDAYYGYTF. The chain employs TRBV12-3 or TRBV12-4 and TRBJ1-2; D unresolved. CDR3 length: 13 amino acids. Trimming stripped 5 bases from V and 3 bases from J, with 10 bases between.

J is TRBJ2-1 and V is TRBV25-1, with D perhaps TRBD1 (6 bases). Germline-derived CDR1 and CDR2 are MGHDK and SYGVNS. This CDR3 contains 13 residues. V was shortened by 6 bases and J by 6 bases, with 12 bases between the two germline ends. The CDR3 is CASRLTGGNEQFF. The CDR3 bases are TGTGCCAGCAGATTGACAGGCGGCAATGAGCAGTTCTTC.

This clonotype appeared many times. DNA of the CDR3: TGTGCCAGCAGCTTAGATAACTTCCAAGAGACCCAGTACTTC. As protein: CASSLDNFQETQYF. This chain links TRBV11-2 with TRBJ2-5, with no clear D. The V end lost 0 bases, the J end lost 1 base, and 6 bases lay between the germline ends. This CDR3 is 14 amino acids long. Germline CDR1 reads SGHAT; CDR2 reads FQNNGV.

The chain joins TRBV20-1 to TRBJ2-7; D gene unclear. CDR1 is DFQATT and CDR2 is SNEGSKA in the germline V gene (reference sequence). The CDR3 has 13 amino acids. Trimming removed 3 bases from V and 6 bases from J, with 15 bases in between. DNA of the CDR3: TGCAGTGCTAGGGAGAATAGAATTCCCGAGCAGTACTTC. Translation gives CSARENRIPEQYF.

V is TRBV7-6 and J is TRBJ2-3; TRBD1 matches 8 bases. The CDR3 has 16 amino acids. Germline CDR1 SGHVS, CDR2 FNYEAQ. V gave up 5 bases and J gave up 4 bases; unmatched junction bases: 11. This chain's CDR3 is CASSNTGTGVADTQYF. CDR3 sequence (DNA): TGTGCCAGCAGCAATACCGGGACAGGTGTGGCAGATACGCAGTATTTT.

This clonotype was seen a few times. CDR3 residues: CASSWRKQGNYGYTF. The CDR3 DNA reads as TGTGCCAGCAGTTGGCGTAAACAGGGGAACTATGGCTACACCTTC. V is TRBV27 and J is TRBJ1-2, with TRBD1 matching 7 bases. From germline, CDR1 is MNHEY and CDR2 SMNVEV (reference sequence). This CDR3 region has 15 residues. V lost 4 bases and J lost 2; bases outside the gene matches: 7.